One and the same sample provided the 25 T cell receptor beta chains below, sequenced in a study of cytomegalovirus exposure and HLA in healthy donors. PCR amplification relied on 60 Vbeta primers (plus 13 Jbeta primers). Measured with immunoSEQ multiplex PCR; TCRdb has only the in-frame clones, and not every one. The sample has around 140,000 clones, around nine tenths seen once; the top ten hold 4.5% to 6.5%. The sequenced sample was PBMCs. These receptors came from a woman aged 30 to 39 in good health and CMV-seronegative.

The V gene is TRBV2, the J gene TRBJ1-1; 7 nucleotides align to TRBD1. J lost 10 bases, V lost 3 bases, and 2 bases had no gene match. This CDR3 has 11 residues. Germline V CDR1 and CDR2: SNHLY, FYNNEI. Here the CDR3 DNA reads TGTGCCAGCAGTGAGGGGACAGTAGCTTTCTTT. Translated: CASSEGTVAFF. Variable domain in full (rest from reference TRBV2 and TRBJ1-1): EPEVTQTPSHQVTQMGQEVILRCVPISNHLYFYWYRQILGQKVEFLVSFYNNEISEKSEIFDDQFSVERPDGSNFTLKIRSTKLEDSAMYFCASSEGTVAFFGQGTRLTVV.

The CDR3 region has the DNA TGCGCCAGCAGCCCAGGGACTAGCGGGGGTCAAGAGACCCAGTACTTC. Translating it yields CASSPGTSGGQETQYF. This rearrangement joins TRBV5-1 to TRBJ2-5; 14 nucleotides agree with TRBD2. V was pared by 4 bases and J by 2 bases, with 4 bases of the junction left unmatched. Germline CDR1 reads SGHRS; CDR2 reads YFSETQ. The CDR3 is made up of 16 amino acids.

The V and J genes are TRBV27 and TRBJ2-1; 9 positions agree with TRBD2. This CDR3 comprises 15 residues. CDR1 MNHEY and CDR2 SMNVEV come from the germline V gene (reference sequence). Trimming removed 5 bases from V and 4 bases from J; junction bases left unmatched: 6. CDR3 sequence: CASSETSGSYNEQFF. The CDR3 DNA follows: TGTGCCAGCAGTGAGACTAGCGGATCATACAATGAGCAGTTCTTC.

This clone was counted a few times. V gene TRBV10-3 combines with J gene TRBJ2-5; 10 bases agree with TRBD1. Trimming took 5 bases from V and 1 from J; bases not matched to a gene: 4. The germline gives CDR1 ENHRY, CDR2 SYGVKD. This CDR3 has 15 residues. The CDR3 region is CAISWDRGVQETQYF. The CDR3 bases are TGTGCCATCAGTTGGGACAGGGGCGTCCAAGAGACCCAGTACTTC.

V gene TRBV28 combines with J gene TRBJ1-4; perhaps TRBD1 as D (5 bases). The CDR3 spans 14 residues. Germline assignment: CDR1 MDHEN and CDR2 SYDVKM. Trimming shortened V by 7 bases and J by 5 bases, and 14 bases separated the two germline ends. CDR3 sequence reads: CASNWGGRNEKLFF. CDR3 nucleotide sequence: TGTGCCAGCAACTGGGGGGGAAGGAATGAAAAACTGTTTTTT.

This chain joins TRBV5-5 and TRBJ2-2, with D unresolved. The CDR3 is made up of 16 amino acids. With 4 bases removed from V and 4 bases from J, the gap between germline ends came to 17 bases. Germline CDR1 reads SGHKS; CDR2 reads YYEKEE (reference sequence). CDR3 in DNA: TGTGCCAGCAGCCCTCCCTCCCGAGAATTCACCGGGGAGCTGTTTTTT. Translating gives CASSPPSREFTGELFF.

The chain uses TRBV7-9 and TRBJ1-1; D unresolved. V was shortened by 3 bases and J by 0 bases, with 5 bases between the two germline ends. Germline V gene sequence: CDR1 SEHNR, CDR2 FQNEAQ (reference sequence). There are 13 residues in the CDR3. CDR3 DNA: TGTGCCAGCAGCTTTCAGTTGAACACTGAAGCTTTCTTT. Protein sequence: CASSFQLNTEAFF.

The CDR3 region has the DNA TGTGCCAGCAGCTTATATGGCAGATACACAGATACGCAGTATTTT. Residues: CASSLYGRYTDTQYF. This chain uses TRBV7-2 with TRBJ2-3; no firm D call. Trimming took 2 bases from V and 2 from J, leaving 11 bases between them. The germline V gene encodes CDR1 SGHTA and CDR2 FQGNSA. The CDR3 totals 15 residues.

The chain employs TRBV29-1 and TRBJ1-1; D remains unclear. With 4 bases removed from V and 0 bases from J, the gap between germline ends came to 12 bases. This CDR3 is built from 14 residues. Germline V gives CDR1 SQVTM, CDR2 ANQGSEA. The chain's CDR3 is CSVGQLLMNTEAFF. The DNA of the CDR3 is TGCAGCGTTGGGCAGTTACTAATGAACACTGAAGCTTTCTTT.

The rearrangement joins TRBV6-1 to TRBJ1-6; a possible D gene is TRBD1 (5 bases). The CDR3 has 15 amino acids. Germline CDR1 reads MNHNS; CDR2 reads SASEGT. Trimming removed 5 bases from V and 10 bases from J, with 18 bases in between. CDR3 DNA sequence: TGTGCCAGCAGTTTACGACAGCTTATGGGGTCACCCCTCCACTTT. As protein: CASSLRQLMGSPLHF.

The DNA of the CDR3 is TGTGCCAGCAGCTTTTTTTTCGGACAGACAGCTCCTATGAATCAGCCCCAGCATTTT. Protein: CASSFFFGQTAPMNQPQHF. The genes are TRBV28 and TRBJ1-5, with D possibly matching TRBD1 (6 bases). This CDR3 region has 19 residues. V lost 6 bases and J lost 4, with 28 bases in between. The germline gives CDR1 MDHEN, CDR2 SYDVKM.

The genes are TRBV9 and TRBJ2-1; D may be TRBD2 (5 bases). CDR3 length equals 14 residues. V lost 2 bases to trimming and J lost 7 bases, with 13 bases between them. Germline V CDR1 and CDR2: SGDLS, YYNGEE. The CDR3: CASSVAGIENEQFF. The CDR3 DNA sequence: TGTGCCAGCAGCGTGGCCGGGATCGAGAATGAGCAGTTCTTC.

This sequence joins TRBV7-3 and TRBJ2-2, with D perhaps TRBD1 (7 bases). Trimming shortened V by 1 base and J by 4 bases, and 13 bases separated the two germline ends. From germline, CDR1 is SGHTA and CDR2 FQGTGA. The CDR3 covers 16 residues. CDR3 residues: CASSLNAGGGTGELFF. Here the CDR3 DNA reads TGTGCCAGCAGCTTAAATGCAGGGGGAGGCACCGGGGAGCTGTTTTTT. The entire variable domain, with the rest obtained from reference TRBV7-3 and TRBJ2-2, is as follows: GAGVSQTPSNKVTEKGKYVELRCDPISGHTALYWYRQSLGQGPEFLIYFQGTGAADDSGLPNDRFFAVRPEGSVSTLKIQRTERGDSAVYLCASSLNAGGGTGELFFGEGSRLTVL.

The chain joins TRBV5-6 to TRBJ1-1; 7 positions agree with TRBD1. V shed 3 bases and J 1 base; nucleotides not matched to a gene: 6. The length of the CDR3 is 15 residues. Germline CDR1 is SGHDT and CDR2 is YYEEEE. CDR3 sequence reads: CASSWRTGPNTEAFF. The CDR3 nucleotides are TGTGCCAGCAGCTGGAGGACAGGCCCGAACACTGAAGCTTTCTTT.

This chain links TRBV28 with TRBJ2-5, with TRBD1 as a possible D gene (6 bases). The J call may be wrong; the DNA end is better matched by TRBJ2-7. The CDR3 runs 14 residues. Germline values: CDR1 MDHEN, CDR2 SYDVKM. CDR3: CASSSGTPVDEQYF. CDR3 DNA sequence: TGTGCCAGCAGTTCTGGGACACCGGTCGACGAGCAGTACTTC.

The chain joins TRBV27 to TRBJ2-5, with 8 positions matching TRBD1. The DNA end is a closer match to TRBJ2-7, so the J assignment may be wrong. There are 15 residues in the CDR3. The V gene's germline CDR1 is MNHEY and CDR2 SMNVEV (reference sequence). Written as DNA, the CDR3 is TGTGCCAGCAGTCAGAGGACAGGGAGCTCCTACGAGCAGTACTTC. Its protein product is CASSQRTGSSYEQYF.

V usage is TRBV4-1 and J usage is TRBJ1-1; 8 bases match TRBD1. The CDR3 consists of 14 residues. V was pared by 2 bases and J by 6 bases, with 5 bases of the junction left unmatched. Germline assignment: CDR1 MGHRA and CDR2 YSYEKL. The CDR3 here is CASSQIDRGAEAFF. The CDR3 bases are TGCGCCAGCAGCCAAATCGACAGGGGCGCTGAAGCTTTCTTT.

This chain connects TRBV7-9 to TRBJ1-1; D may be TRBD1 (5 bases). Trimming took off 7 bases at V and 3 bases at J, with 12 bases between the two ends. The CDR3 is made up of 13 amino acids. Per the germline V gene, CDR1 is SEHNR and CDR2 is FQNEAQ (reference sequence). The DNA of the CDR3 is TGTGCCAGCACCCGCGGGGGTGACACTGAAGCTTTCTTT. It encodes CASTRGGDTEAFF.

Note on this clone: A junction end diverges from the germline sequence, so it may reflect a read error. This chain links TRBV29-1 with TRBJ2-5; D ambiguous. Germline V gene data show CDR1 as SQVTM and CDR2 as ANQGSEA. The CDR3 extends over 14 amino acids. This chain's CDR3 is CSVEETLLRETQYF. The DNA for the CDR3 is TGCAGCGTCGAAGAGACACTCCTACGGGAGACCCAGTACTTC.

This chain links TRBV6-5 with TRBJ2-7, with TRBD1 matching over 8 bases. The germline V gene encodes CDR1 MNHEY and CDR2 SVGAGI. The ends lost 6 bases at V and 4 bases at J; junction bases unmatched: 8. The CDR3 covers 14 residues. This CDR3 reads CASSWGQGAYEQYF. The CDR3 DNA sequence: TGTGCCAGCAGCTGGGGGCAGGGGGCTTACGAGCAGTACTTC.

The V call is TRBV19, the J call TRBJ2-7; D remains unclear. Germline loops: CDR1 LNHDA, CDR2 SQIVND (reference sequence). Deletions cut 5 bases from V and 1 base from J, with 12 bases between. The CDR3 has 14 residues. CDR3 in amino acids: CASSFSGGSYEQYF. DNA of the CDR3: TGTGCCAGTAGTTTCTCCGGCGGATCCTACGAGCAGTACTTC.

About this clone itself: Other nucleotide sequences in the sample specify the same CDR3. The chain is built from TRBV4-3 and TRBJ2-7; TRBD1 matches at 8 bases. CDR1 is LGHNA, CDR2 YSLEER, per germline. Trimming took 1 base from V and 4 from J; bases not matched to a gene: 6. The CDR3 extends over 15 amino acids. CDR3 amino acids: CASSQAAGQGYEQYF. The CDR3 DNA sequence: TGCGCCAGCAGCCAAGCGGCTGGACAGGGTTACGAGCAGTACTTC.

The CDR3 loop is CASSATRLISGNTIYF. The CDR3 region has the DNA TGTGCCAGCAGCGCCACCCGACTTATCTCTGGAAACACCATATATTTT. The chain carries TRBV9 and TRBJ1-3; D not resolved. This CDR3 is 16 amino acids long. Trimming left V 3 bases short and J 0 bases short, with 13 bases between. Germline V gene sequence: CDR1 SGDLS, CDR2 YYNGEE. Full variable domain (missing parts from reference TRBV9 and TRBJ1-3): DSGVTQTPKHLITATGQRVTLRCSPRSGDLSVYWYQQSLDQGLQFLIQYYNGEERAKGNILERFSAQQFPDLHSELNLSSLELGDSALYFCASSATRLISGNTIYFGEGSWLTVV.

The rearrangement uses TRBV6-5 and TRBJ2-3; D is undetermined. Trimming stripped 6 bases from V and 6 bases from J, with 10 bases between. The CDR3 is 12 amino acids. In germline, CDR1 is MNHEY, CDR2 SVGAGI. CDR3 coding DNA: TGTGCCAGCAGCACTCCCGGGGATACGCAGTATTTT. Its protein is CASSTPGDTQYF.

The CDR3 is CASSSDDNRDSLDEQFF. The CDR3 bases are TGTGCCAGCAGCTCGGATGACAATCGAGACAGTCTTGATGAGCAGTTCTTC. This chain links TRBV13 with TRBJ2-1; a possible D gene is TRBD1 (5 bases). The V gene lost 4 bases and the J gene lost 8 bases, with 24 bases spanning the gap. Germline values: CDR1 PRHDT, CDR2 FYEKMQ (reference sequence). The length of the CDR3 is 17 residues.